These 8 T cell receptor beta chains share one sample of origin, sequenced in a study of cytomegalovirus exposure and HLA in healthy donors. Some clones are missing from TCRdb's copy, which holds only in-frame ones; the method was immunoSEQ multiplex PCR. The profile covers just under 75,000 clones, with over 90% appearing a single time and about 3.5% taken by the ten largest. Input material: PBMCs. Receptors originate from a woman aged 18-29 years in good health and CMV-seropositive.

The CDR3 is CASSSQGDEQYF. The CDR3 DNA sequence: TGTGCCAGCAGCTCACAGGGGGACGAGCAGTACTTC. The V gene is TRBV13, the J gene TRBJ2-7, with TRBD1 identical over 8 bases. Germline loops: CDR1 PRHDT, CDR2 FYEKMQ (reference sequence). The J segment lost 5 bases and the V segment lost 4 bases, leaving 1 base of the junction unmatched. This CDR3 spans 12 amino acids.

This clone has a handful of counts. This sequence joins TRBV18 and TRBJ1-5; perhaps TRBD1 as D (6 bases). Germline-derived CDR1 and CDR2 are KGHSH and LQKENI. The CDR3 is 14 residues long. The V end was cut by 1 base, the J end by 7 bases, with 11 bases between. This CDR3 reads CASSPRAGEQPQHF. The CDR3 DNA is TGTGCCAGCTCACCACGGGCAGGGGAACAGCCCCAGCATTTT.

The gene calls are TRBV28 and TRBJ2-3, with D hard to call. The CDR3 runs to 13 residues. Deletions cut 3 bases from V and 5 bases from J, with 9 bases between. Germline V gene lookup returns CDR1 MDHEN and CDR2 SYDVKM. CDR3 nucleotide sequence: TGTGCCAGCAGTTTGATCAGTAAAGATACGCAGTATTTT. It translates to CASSLISKDTQYF.

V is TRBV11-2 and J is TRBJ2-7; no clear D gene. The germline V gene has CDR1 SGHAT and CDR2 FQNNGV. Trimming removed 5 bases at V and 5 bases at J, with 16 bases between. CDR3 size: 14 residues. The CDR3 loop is CASSPHRVWDEQYF. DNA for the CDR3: TGTGCCAGCAGCCCCCACCGGGTGTGGGACGAGCAGTACTTC.

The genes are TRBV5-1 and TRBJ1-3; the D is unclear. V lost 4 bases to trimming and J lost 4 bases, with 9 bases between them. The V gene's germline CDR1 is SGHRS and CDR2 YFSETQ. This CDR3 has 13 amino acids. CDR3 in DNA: TGCGCCAGCAGCACCGGAGCAGGAAACACCATATATTTT. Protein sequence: CASSTGAGNTIYF.

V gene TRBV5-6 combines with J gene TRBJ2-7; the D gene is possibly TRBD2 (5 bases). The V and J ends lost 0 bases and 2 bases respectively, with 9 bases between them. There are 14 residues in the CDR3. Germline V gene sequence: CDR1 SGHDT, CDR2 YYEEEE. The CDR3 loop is CASSLVEGTYEQYF. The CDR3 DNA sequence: TGTGCCAGCAGCTTGGTTGAGGGTACCTACGAGCAGTACTTC.

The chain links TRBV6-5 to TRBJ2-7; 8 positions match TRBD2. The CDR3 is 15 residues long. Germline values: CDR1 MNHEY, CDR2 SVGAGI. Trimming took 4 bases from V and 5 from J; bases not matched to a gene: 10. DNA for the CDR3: TGTGCCAGCAGTTCCCCCGGGGGGGGGCGCAACGAGCAGTACTTC. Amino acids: CASSSPGGGRNEQYF.

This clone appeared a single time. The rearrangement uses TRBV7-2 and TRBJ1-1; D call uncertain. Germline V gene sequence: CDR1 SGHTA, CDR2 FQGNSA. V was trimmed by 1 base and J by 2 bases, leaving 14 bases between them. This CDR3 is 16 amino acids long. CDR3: CASSLVSRVLNTEAFF. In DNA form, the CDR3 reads TGTGCCAGCAGCTTAGTTTCGCGGGTCCTTAACACTGAAGCTTTCTTT.